Presented here are 26 T cell receptor beta chains from one specimen sequenced in a study of cytomegalovirus exposure and HLA in healthy donors. In the PCR, 60 Vbeta and 13 Jbeta primers were used. Assay used: immunoSEQ multiplex PCR; TCRdb lists only in-frame clones, some missing. Of about 150,000 clones in the sample, approximately 80% were seen once. The sample comprised PBMCs. The receptors were sampled from a man in his thirties or forties in good health and CMV-seropositive.

This rearrangement joins TRBV6-1 to TRBJ1-1; a weak D match, TRBD1 (5 bases). The V and J ends lost 7 bases and 0 bases respectively, with 12 bases between them. Germline V CDR1 and CDR2: MNHNS, SASEGT. CDR3 length: 14 amino acids. The CDR3 sequence is CASTWGGMNTEAFF. The CDR3 DNA follows: TGTGCCAGCACTTGGGGGGGGATGAACACTGAAGCTTTCTTT.

The gene calls are TRBV4-1 and TRBJ2-1; 7 nucleotides agree with TRBD1. The CDR3 sequence is 14 residues long. CDR1 is MGHRA, CDR2 YSYEKL, per germline. The V segment lost 1 base and the J segment 3 bases; nucleotides outside the gene matches: 0. In DNA form, the CDR3 reads TGCGCCAGCAGCCAAGGACAGGGCTACAATGAGCAGTTCTTC. Protein sequence: CASSQGQGYNEQFF.

The gene calls are TRBV5-1 and TRBJ2-7; 9 bases agree with TRBD2. Germline V gene data show CDR1 as SGHRS and CDR2 as YFSETQ. Trimming took 1 base from V and 0 from J; bases not matched to a gene: 5. This CDR3 contains 16 residues. The CDR3 nucleotides are TGCGCCAGCAGCTTGAGGAGCGGGGGGAGCTCCTACGAGCAGTACTTC. The encoded protein is CASSLRSGGSSYEQYF.

This clone was counted a few times. V and J are TRBV15 and TRBJ2-1; 11 bases are shared with TRBD2. This CDR3 comprises 14 residues. V trimming: 5 bases; J trimming: 9 bases; junction bases outside the gene matches: 6. The germline gives CDR1 LNHNV, CDR2 YYDKDF (reference sequence). In DNA, the CDR3 is TGTGCCACCAGCCTTTCTAGCGGGAGGTTTGAGCAGTTCTTC. It encodes CATSLSSGRFEQFF.

This chain uses TRBV5-6 with TRBJ1-2; D remains ambiguous. CDR1 and CDR2 from the germline V gene are SGHDT and YYEEEE. The V and J ends lost 4 bases and 4 bases respectively, with 17 bases between them. CDR3 length: 15 residues. The CDR3 nucleotides are TGTGCCAGCAGCCCCACTCGCCAGGCTCTCTATGGCTACACCTTC. Its protein product is CASSPTRQALYGYTF.

The chain recombines TRBV5-1 with TRBJ1-2; 11 bases are shared with TRBD1. There are 14 residues in the CDR3. The germline V gene has CDR1 SGHRS and CDR2 YFSETQ. J lost 5 bases, V lost 4 bases, and 4 bases had no gene match. The CDR3 here is CASSPGTGGYGYTF. The CDR3 nucleotides are TGCGCCAGCAGCCCGGGGACAGGGGGGTATGGCTACACCTTC.

This clone turned up a few times. The V gene is TRBV7-9, the J gene TRBJ2-3; 11 nucleotides align to TRBD2. Germline V gene sequence: CDR1 SEHNR, CDR2 FQNEAQ (reference sequence). The ends lost 1 base at V and 4 bases at J; junction bases unmatched: 1. The CDR3 has 15 amino acids. The CDR3 is CASSLVAGGPDTQYF. The CDR3 bases are TGTGCCAGCAGCTTAGTAGCGGGAGGGCCAGATACGCAGTATTTT.

J is TRBJ2-1 and V is TRBV29-1, with D perhaps matching TRBD2 (6 bases). Trimming removed 8 bases from V and 4 bases from J, with 12 bases in between. Per the germline V gene, CDR1 is SQVTM and CDR2 is ANQGSEA. The length of the CDR3 is 12 residues. CDR3 coding DNA: TGCAGCTCCCTAGCGTCTTACAATGAGCAGTTCTTC. The encoded protein is CSSLASYNEQFF.

This CDR3 reads CASSLFSQGGEQYF. The CDR3 DNA follows: TGTGCCAGCAGCTTATTTTCACAGGGTGGCGAGCAGTACTTC. The J gene is TRBJ2-7, the V gene TRBV7-9; tentative D call: TRBD1 (6 bases). V lost 2 bases and J lost 6, with 14 bases in between. The CDR3 sequence is 14 residues long. The germline gives CDR1 SEHNR, CDR2 FQNEAQ (reference sequence).

Only one count was recorded for this clone. This sequence joins TRBV27 and TRBJ2-7; TRBD1 matches 12 bases. Germline-derived CDR1 and CDR2 are MNHEY and SMNVEV (reference sequence). The length of the CDR3 is 16 residues. Trimming removed 1 base from V and 4 bases from J; junction bases left unmatched: 5. CDR3 nucleotide sequence: TGTGCCAGCAGTTTATATGGGACAGGGGGCGATTACGAGCAGTACTTC. Amino acid sequence: CASSLYGTGGDYEQYF.

The chain is built from TRBV2 and TRBJ1-6; D ambiguous. V was cut by 8 bases and J by 7 bases, with 9 bases left in between. Germline CDR1 reads SNHLY; CDR2 reads FYNNEI. The CDR3 covers 12 residues. CDR3 amino acids: CASLSQNSPLHF. Here the CDR3 DNA reads TGTGCCAGCCTTAGCCAAAATTCACCCCTCCACTTT.

This chain connects TRBV28 to TRBJ2-2, with 11 bases aligning to TRBD1. Germline V gene lookup returns CDR1 MDHEN and CDR2 SYDVKM. This CDR3 has 15 residues. Unmatched junction bases numbered 4, after V lost 2 bases and J lost 8 bases. CDR3 protein: CASSLVRDRGGELFF. CDR3 coding DNA: TGTGCCAGCAGTTTAGTCCGGGACAGGGGGGGGGAGCTGTTTTTT. The variable domain in full, completed from reference TRBV28 and TRBJ2-2, reads DVKVTQSSRYLVKRTGEKVFLECVQDMDHENMFWYRQDPGLGLRLIYFSYDVKMKEKGDIPEGYSVSREKKERFSLILESASTNQTSMYLCASSLVRDRGGELFFGEGSRLTVL.

CDR3 region: CASSFRDSYEQYF. The CDR3 nucleotides read TGCGCCAGCAGCTTCCGGGACTCCTACGAGCAGTACTTC. The rearrangement links TRBV5-1 to TRBJ2-7; weak D call: TRBD2 (5 bases). Looked up from germline, CDR1 is SGHRS and CDR2 is YFSETQ. The CDR3 runs 13 residues. V was clipped by 2 bases and J by 0 bases, with 6 bases between them.

The CDR3 DNA reads TGTGCCAGTAGTATAGATCGGGTTGCCGGCATGCTGTTTTTT. This codes for CASSIDRVAGMLFF. This chain uses TRBV19 with TRBJ1-4; no reliable D call. CDR1 and CDR2 (germline): LNHDA, SQIVND (reference sequence). Trimming took off 0 bases at V and 14 bases at J, with 16 bases between the two ends. This CDR3 spans 14 amino acids.

The rearrangement joins TRBV4-1 to TRBJ1-1; a weak D match, TRBD1 (6 bases). This CDR3 is built from 14 residues. Germline assignment: CDR1 MGHRA and CDR2 YSYEKL. V lost 5 bases, J lost 5 bases, and 15 bases lay in between. The CDR3 spells CASSSQGLATEAFF. For the CDR3, the DNA is TGCGCCAGCAGCTCACAGGGTCTGGCGACTGAAGCTTTCTTT.

The V and J genes are TRBV10-2 and TRBJ1-5; possibly TRBD1 for D (6 bases). CDR3 length equals 16 residues. The germline V gene encodes CDR1 WSHSY and CDR2 SAAADI. V was clipped by 3 bases and J by 2 bases, with 14 bases between them. The CDR3 is CASSEATGFGNQPQHF. CDR3 bases: TGCGCCAGCAGTGAAGCTACAGGGTTTGGCAATCAGCCCCAGCATTTT.

This clone has a handful of counts. V and J are TRBV27 and TRBJ2-2; the D gene is possibly TRBD2 (5 bases). The germline V and J ends were trimmed by 6 bases and 6 bases, with 14 bases remaining between them. This CDR3 region has 14 residues. Looked up from germline, CDR1 is MNHEY and CDR2 is SMNVEV (reference sequence). The CDR3 DNA reads TGTGCCAGCAGCCGCACTAGAGACCCCGGGGAGCTGTTTTTT. This sequence encodes CASSRTRDPGELFF.

The chain joins TRBV2 to TRBJ1-3; D may be TRBD1 (5 bases). Per germline, CDR1 SNHLY and CDR2 FYNNEI. The V end lost 5 bases, the J end lost 0 bases, and 11 bases lay between the germline ends. CDR3 length: 15 residues. The CDR3 sequence is CASSSLTVSGNTIYF. The CDR3 coding sequence is TGTGCCAGCAGTTCCTTGACAGTCTCTGGAAACACCATATATTTT.

The chain employs TRBV13 and TRBJ1-3; a possible D gene is TRBD1 (5 bases). Germline assignment: CDR1 PRHDT and CDR2 FYEKMQ (reference sequence). V was trimmed by 5 bases and J by 0 bases, leaving 11 bases between them. This CDR3 region has 15 residues. The CDR3 region is CASSAGTSSGNTIYF. In nucleotides, the CDR3 is TGTGCCAGCAGCGCCGGGACTAGCTCTGGAAACACCATATATTTT.

The J gene is TRBJ2-7, the V gene TRBV28; 7 nucleotides agree with TRBD1. The CDR3 contains 14 residues. The germline V gene encodes CDR1 MDHEN and CDR2 SYDVKM. V shed 6 bases, J shed 0 bases, and the junction held 5 bases outside the gene matches. This CDR3 is CASSWDRNSYEQYF. The CDR3 nucleotides read TGTGCCAGCAGCTGGGACAGAAACTCCTACGAGCAGTACTTC.

V and J are TRBV6-1 and TRBJ2-4; D is undetermined. Germline V gene data show CDR1 as MNHNS and CDR2 as SASEGT. V lost 2 bases to trimming and J lost 0 bases, with 8 bases between them. This CDR3 is built from 15 residues. The CDR3 reads CASSEITLAKNIQYF. The DNA for the CDR3 is TGTGCCAGCAGTGAAATTACTTTAGCCAAAAACATTCAGTACTTC.

The chain has TRBV13 and TRBJ1-1; tentative D call: TRBD1 (5 bases). Per the germline V gene, CDR1 is PRHDT and CDR2 is FYEKMQ (reference sequence). The V gene lost 5 bases and the J gene lost 3 bases, with 16 bases spanning the gap. The CDR3 length is 15 residues. The CDR3 sequence is CASSALGEADTEAFF. CDR3 DNA: TGTGCCAGCAGCGCCTTGGGGGAGGCCGACACTGAAGCTTTCTTT.

The chain employs TRBV10-3 and TRBJ1-3, with unresolved D. The CDR3 spans 11 residues. In germline, CDR1 is ENHRY, CDR2 SYGVKD. Trimming left V 10 bases short and J 4 bases short, with 8 bases between. The CDR3 DNA reads TGTGCCACGAGGGAAGGAAACACCATATATTTT. Residues: CATREGNTIYF.

Regarding this clone: The sample holds other DNA sequences that translate to the same CDR3. The chain employs TRBV10-3 and TRBJ2-7; 8 positions match TRBD1. V dropped 2 bases and J dropped 3; count of bases not matched to a gene: 6. Germline lookup yields CDR1 ENHRY and CDR2 SYGVKD. The CDR3 is made up of 15 amino acids. CDR3 DNA sequence: TGTGCCATCAGTGAGCCTGGACAGGGAAGCTACGAGCAGTACTTC. This encodes CAISEPGQGSYEQYF.

The chain combines TRBV18 with TRBJ2-1; D is perhaps TRBD1 (5 bases). This CDR3 has 14 amino acids. Germline V gene lookup returns CDR1 KGHSH and CDR2 LQKENI. Deletions cut 5 bases from V and 5 bases from J, with 13 bases between. Here the CDR3 reads CASSFRQSDNEQFF. For the CDR3, the DNA is TGTGCCAGCTCATTTCGACAGTCCGACAATGAGCAGTTCTTC.

V is TRBV14 and J is TRBJ1-1; 7 nucleotides line up with TRBD1. The V and J ends lost 4 bases and 1 base, in that order; junction bases with no gene match: 6. This CDR3 region has 15 residues. Germline values: CDR1 SGHDN, CDR2 FVKESK. CDR3 loop: CASSPYRGPNTEAFF. The CDR3 DNA is TGTGCCAGCAGCCCCTACAGGGGCCCGAACACTGAAGCTTTCTTT.